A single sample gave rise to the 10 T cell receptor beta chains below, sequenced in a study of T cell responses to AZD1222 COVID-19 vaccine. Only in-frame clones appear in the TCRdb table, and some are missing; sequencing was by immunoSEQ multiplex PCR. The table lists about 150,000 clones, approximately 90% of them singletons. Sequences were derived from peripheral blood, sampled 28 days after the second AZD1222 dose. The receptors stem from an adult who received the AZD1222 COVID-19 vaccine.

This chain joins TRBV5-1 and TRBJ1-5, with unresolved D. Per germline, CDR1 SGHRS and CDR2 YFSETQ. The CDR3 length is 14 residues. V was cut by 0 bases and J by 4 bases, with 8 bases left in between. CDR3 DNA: TGCGCCAGCAGCTTGGGTACTGGTAATCAGCCCCAGCATTTT. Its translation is CASSLGTGNQPQHF.

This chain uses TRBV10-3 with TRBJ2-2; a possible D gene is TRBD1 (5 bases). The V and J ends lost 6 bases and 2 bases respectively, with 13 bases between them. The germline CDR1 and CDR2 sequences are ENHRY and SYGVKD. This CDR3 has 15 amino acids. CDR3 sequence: CAIRKVDTNTGELFF. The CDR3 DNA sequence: TGTGCCATCAGGAAGGTGGACACTAACACCGGGGAGCTGTTTTTT.

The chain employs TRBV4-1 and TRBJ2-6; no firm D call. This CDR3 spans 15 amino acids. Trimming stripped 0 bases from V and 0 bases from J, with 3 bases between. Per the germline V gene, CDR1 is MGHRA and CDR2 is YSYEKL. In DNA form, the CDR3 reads TGCGCCAGCAGCCAAGAGGGCTCTGGGGCCAACGTCCTGACTTTC. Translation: CASSQEGSGANVLTF.

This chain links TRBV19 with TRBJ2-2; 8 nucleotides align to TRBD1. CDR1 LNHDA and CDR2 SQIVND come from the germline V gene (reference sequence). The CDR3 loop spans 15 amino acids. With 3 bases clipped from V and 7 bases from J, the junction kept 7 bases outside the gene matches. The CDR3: CASSILDRDNGELFF. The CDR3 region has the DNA TGTGCCAGTAGTATTCTGGACAGGGATAACGGGGAGCTGTTTTTT.

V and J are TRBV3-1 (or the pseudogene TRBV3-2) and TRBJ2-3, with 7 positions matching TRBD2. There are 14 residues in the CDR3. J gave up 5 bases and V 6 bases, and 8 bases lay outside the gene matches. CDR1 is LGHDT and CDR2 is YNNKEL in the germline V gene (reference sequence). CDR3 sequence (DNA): TGTGCCAGCAGTGCTGGGAGGGCCAGAGATACGCAGTATTTT. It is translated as CASSAGRARDTQYF.

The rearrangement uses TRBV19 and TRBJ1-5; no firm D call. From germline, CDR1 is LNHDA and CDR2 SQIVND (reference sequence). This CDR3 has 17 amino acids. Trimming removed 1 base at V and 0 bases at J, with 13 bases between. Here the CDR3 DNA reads TGTGCCAGTAGTATAGGATTAGGCGCTAATAGCAATCAGCCCCAGCATTTT. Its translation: CASSIGLGANSNQPQHF.

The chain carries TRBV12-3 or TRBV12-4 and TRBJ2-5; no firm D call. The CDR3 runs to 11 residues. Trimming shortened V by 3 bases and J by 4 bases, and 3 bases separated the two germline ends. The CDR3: CASSFGETQYF. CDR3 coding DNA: TGTGCCAGCAGTTTCGGAGAGACCCAGTACTTC.

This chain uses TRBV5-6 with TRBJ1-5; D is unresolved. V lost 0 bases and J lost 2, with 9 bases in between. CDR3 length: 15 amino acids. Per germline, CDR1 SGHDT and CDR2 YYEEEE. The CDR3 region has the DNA TGTGCCAGCAGCTTGGGAGGGCTGCGCAATCAGCCCCAGCATTTT. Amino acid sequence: CASSLGGLRNQPQHF.

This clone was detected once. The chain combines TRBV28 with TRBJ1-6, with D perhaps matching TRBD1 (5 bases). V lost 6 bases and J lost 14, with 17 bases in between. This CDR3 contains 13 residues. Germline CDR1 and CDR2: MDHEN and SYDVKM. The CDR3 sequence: CASRPGPPTTLHF. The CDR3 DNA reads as TGTGCCAGCAGGCCGGGACCGCCTACGACCCTCCACTTT.

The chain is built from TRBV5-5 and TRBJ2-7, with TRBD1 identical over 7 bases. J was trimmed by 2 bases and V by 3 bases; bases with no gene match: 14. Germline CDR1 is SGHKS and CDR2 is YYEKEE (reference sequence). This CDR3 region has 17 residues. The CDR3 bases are TGTGCCAGCAGCTCGACAGGGACCCTTTTTGGCGCCTACGAGCAGTACTTC. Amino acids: CASSSTGTLFGAYEQYF. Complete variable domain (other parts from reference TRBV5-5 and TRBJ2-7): DAGVTQSPTHLIKTRGQQVTLRCSPISGHKSVSWYQQVLGQGPQFIFQYYEKEERGRGNFPDRFSARQFPNYSSELNVNALLLGDSALYLCASSSTGTLFGAYEQYFGPGTRLTVT.